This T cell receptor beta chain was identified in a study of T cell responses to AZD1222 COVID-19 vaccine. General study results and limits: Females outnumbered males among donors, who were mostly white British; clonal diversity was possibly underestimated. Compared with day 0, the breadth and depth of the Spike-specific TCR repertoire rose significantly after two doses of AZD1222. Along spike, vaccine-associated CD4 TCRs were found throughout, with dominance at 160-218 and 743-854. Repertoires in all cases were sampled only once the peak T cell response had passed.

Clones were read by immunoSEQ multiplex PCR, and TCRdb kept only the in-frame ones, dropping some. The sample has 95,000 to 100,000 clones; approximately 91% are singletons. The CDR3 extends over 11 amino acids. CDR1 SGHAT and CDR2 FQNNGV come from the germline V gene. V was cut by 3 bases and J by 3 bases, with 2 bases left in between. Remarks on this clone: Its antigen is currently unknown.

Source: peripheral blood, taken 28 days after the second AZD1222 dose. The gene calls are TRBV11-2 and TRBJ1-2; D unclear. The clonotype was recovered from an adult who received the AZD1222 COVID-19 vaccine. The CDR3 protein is CASSLDYGYTF. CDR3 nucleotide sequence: TGTGCCAGCAGCTTGGACTATGGCTACACCTTC.